The 3 T cell receptor beta chains reported below all come from one sample, sequenced in a study of Graves' ophthalmopathy and Graves' hyperthyroidism. Amplified material comprised TCR beta CDR3 regions derived from RNA transcripts. An opening RT-PCR round employed HTBI primers and preceded a second-round multiplex PCR. TCRdb reanalysed the multiplex PCR reads using MiXCR and keeps one entry per CDR3 protein. The sample lists some 150,000 distinct CDR3 sequences; 35% to 45% were seen once. Material for sequencing was peripheral blood. These receptors were taken from a man aged 25 to 40 with Graves' ophthalmopathy.

CDR3 loop: CASRAFMGGGYNEQFF. The CDR3 DNA sequence: TGTGCCAGCAGAGCGTTTATGGGGGGTGGGTACAATGAGCAGTTCTTC. The chain combines TRBV12-3 or TRBV12-4 with TRBJ2-1, with D perhaps TRBD2 (6 bases). V lost 6 bases and J lost 4, with 19 bases in between. The CDR3 totals 16 residues.

This clonotype was recorded at least ten times. The chain has TRBV11-1 and TRBJ2-7; D not certain. Germline V gene sequence: CDR1 SGHAT, CDR2 FQDESV (reference sequence). V was pared by 1 base and J by 2 bases, with 12 bases between. CDR3 length: 15 amino acids. CDR3: CASSLDRTIPYEQYF. In DNA, the CDR3 is TGTGCCAGCAGCTTAGACAGAACGATCCCCTACGAGCAGTACTTC. Looking up the rest from reference TRBV11-1 and TRBJ2-7 gives the full variable domain: EAEVAQSPRYKITEKSQAVAFWCDPISGHATLYWYRQILGQGPELLVQFQDESVVDDSQLPKDRFSAERLKGVDSTLKIQPAELGDSAMYLCASSLDRTIPYEQYFGPGTRLTVT.

This clonotype was observed at least ten times. The rearrangement joins TRBV18 to TRBJ1-1, with unresolved D. The germline V gene has CDR1 KGHSH and CDR2 LQKENI. The CDR3 runs to 14 residues. V was pared by 6 bases and J by 3 bases, with 14 bases between. The CDR3 nucleotides read TGTGCCAGCTCCCTCGCGGAGGTCCACACTGAAGCTTTCTTT. Its protein product is CASSLAEVHTEAFF.